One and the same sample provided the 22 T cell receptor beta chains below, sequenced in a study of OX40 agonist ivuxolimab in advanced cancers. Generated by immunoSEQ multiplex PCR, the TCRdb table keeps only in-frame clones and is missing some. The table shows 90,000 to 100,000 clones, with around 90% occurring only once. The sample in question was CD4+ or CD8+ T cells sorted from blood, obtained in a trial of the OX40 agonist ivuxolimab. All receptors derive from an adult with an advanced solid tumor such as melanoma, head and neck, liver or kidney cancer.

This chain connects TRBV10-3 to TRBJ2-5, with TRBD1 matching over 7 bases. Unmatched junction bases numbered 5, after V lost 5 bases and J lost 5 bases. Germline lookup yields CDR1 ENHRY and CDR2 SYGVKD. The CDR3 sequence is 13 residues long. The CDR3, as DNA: TGTGCCATCAGTAAACAGGGGTGGGAGACCCAGTACTTC. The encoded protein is CAISKQGWETQYF.

The DNA for the CDR3 is TGTGCCAGTAGTATGGGGGTTATCACTGAAGCTTTCTTT. It is translated as CASSMGVITEAFF. The rearrangement links TRBV19 to TRBJ1-1, with a weak D call TRBD1 (5 bases). The CDR3 has 13 amino acids. Germline V CDR1 and CDR2: LNHDA, SQIVND (reference sequence). Between the trimmed V and J ends, which lost 3 bases and 4 bases, there was a span of 9 bases.

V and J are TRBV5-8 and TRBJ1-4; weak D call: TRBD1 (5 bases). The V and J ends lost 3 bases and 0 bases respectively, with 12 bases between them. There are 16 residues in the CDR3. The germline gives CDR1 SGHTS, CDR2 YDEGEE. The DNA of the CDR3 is TGTGCCAGCAGCTCCGGGACCCTATCAACTAATGAAAAACTGTTTTTT. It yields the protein CASSSGTLSTNEKLFF.

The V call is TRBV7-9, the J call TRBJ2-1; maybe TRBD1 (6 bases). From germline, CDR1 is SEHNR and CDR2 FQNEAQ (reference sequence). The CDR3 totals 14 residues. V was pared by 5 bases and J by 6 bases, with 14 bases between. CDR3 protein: CASSAGTLPNEQFF. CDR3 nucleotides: TGTGCCAGCAGCGCCGGGACACTCCCCAATGAGCAGTTCTTC.

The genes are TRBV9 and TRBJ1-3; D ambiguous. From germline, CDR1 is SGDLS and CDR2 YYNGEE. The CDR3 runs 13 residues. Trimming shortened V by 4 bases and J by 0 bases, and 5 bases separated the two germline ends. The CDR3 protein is CASSPGSGNTIYF. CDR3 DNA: TGTGCCAGCAGCCCCGGCTCTGGAAACACCATATATTTT.

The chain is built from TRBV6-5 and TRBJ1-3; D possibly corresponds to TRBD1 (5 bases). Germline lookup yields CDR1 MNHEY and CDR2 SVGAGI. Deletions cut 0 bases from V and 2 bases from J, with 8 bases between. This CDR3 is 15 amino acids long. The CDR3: CASSYSPGPGNTIYF. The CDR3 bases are TGTGCCAGCAGTTACTCGCCAGGGCCTGGAAACACCATATATTTT.

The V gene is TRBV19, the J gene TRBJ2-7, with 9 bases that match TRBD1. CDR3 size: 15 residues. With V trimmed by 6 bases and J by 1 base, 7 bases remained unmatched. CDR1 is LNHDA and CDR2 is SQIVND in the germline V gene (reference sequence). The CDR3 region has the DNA TGTGCCAGTAGGGGACAGGGAATCGTTTCCTACGAGCAGTACTTC. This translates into CASRGQGIVSYEQYF.

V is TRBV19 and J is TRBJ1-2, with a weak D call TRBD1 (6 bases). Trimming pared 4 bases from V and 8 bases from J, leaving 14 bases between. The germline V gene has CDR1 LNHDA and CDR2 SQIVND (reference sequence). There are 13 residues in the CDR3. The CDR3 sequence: CASSTTGLYGYTF. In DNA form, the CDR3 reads TGTGCCAGTAGTACAACAGGGTTGTACGGCTACACCTTC.

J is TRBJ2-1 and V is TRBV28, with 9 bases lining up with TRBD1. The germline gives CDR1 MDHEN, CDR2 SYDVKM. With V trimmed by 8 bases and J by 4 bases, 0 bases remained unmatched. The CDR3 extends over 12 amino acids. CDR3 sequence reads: CASGTGYNEQFF. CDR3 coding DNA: TGTGCCAGCGGGACAGGGTACAATGAGCAGTTCTTC.

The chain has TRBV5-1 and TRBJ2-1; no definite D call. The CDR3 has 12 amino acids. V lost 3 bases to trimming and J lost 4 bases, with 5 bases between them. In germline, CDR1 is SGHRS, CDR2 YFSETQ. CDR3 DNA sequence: TGCGCCAGCAGCTCCCAGTACAATGAGCAGTTCTTC. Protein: CASSSQYNEQFF. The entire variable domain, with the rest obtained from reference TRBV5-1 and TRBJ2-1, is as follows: KAGVTQTPRYLIKTRGQQVTLSCSPISGHRSVSWYQQTPGQGLQFLFEYFSETQRNKGNFPGRFSGRQFSNSRSEMNVSTLELGDSALYLCASSSQYNEQFFGPGTRLTVL.

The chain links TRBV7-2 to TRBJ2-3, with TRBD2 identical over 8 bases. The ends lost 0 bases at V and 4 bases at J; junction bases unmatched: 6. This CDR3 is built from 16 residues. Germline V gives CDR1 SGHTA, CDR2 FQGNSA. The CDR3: CASSLAGGGTPDTQYF. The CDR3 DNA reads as TGTGCCAGCAGCTTAGCGGGCGGGGGGACCCCAGATACGCAGTATTTT. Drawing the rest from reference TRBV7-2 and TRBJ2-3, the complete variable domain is GAGVSQSPSNKVTEKGKDVELRCDPISGHTALYWYRQSLGQGLEFLIYFQGNSAPDKSGLPSDRFSAERTGGSVSTLTIQRTQQEDSAVYLCASSLAGGGTPDTQYFGPGTRLTVL.

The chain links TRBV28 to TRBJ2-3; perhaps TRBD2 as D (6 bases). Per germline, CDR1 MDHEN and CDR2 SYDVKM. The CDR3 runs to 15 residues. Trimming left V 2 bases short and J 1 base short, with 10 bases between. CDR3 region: CASSLRGGGTDTQYF. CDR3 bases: TGTGCCAGCAGTTTAAGGGGCGGGGGCACAGATACGCAGTATTTT. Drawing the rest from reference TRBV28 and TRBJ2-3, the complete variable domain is DVKVTQSSRYLVKRTGEKVFLECVQDMDHENMFWYRQDPGLGLRLIYFSYDVKMKEKGDIPEGYSVSREKKERFSLILESASTNQTSMYLCASSLRGGGTDTQYFGPGTRLTVL.

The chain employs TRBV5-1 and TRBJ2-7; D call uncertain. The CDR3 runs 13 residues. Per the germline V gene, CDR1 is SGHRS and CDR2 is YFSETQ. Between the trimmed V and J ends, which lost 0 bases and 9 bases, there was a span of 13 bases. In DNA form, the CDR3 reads TGCGCCAGCAGCTTGGGTGGCGTCAGTCTGCAGTACTTC. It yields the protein CASSLGGVSLQYF.

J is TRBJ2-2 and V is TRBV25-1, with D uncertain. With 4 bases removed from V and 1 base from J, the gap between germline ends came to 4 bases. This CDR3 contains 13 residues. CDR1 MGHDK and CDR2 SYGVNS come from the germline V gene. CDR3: CASSVGNTGELFF. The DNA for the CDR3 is TGTGCCAGCAGTGTTGGGAACACCGGGGAGCTGTTTTTT.

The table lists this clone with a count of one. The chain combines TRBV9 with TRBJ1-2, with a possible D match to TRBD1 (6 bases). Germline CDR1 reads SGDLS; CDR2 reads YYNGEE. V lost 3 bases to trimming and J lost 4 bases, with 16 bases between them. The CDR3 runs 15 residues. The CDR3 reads CASSALGALGYGYTF. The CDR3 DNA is TGTGCCAGCAGCGCCCTGGGGGCCCTGGGCTATGGCTACACCTTC.

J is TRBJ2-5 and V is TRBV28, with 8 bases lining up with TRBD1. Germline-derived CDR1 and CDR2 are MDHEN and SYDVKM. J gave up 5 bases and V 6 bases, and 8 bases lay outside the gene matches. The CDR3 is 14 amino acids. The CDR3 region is CASSLGQGGETQYF. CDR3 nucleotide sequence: TGTGCCAGCAGCCTCGGACAGGGAGGCGAGACCCAGTACTTC. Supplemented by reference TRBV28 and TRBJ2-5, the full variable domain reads DVKVTQSSRYLVKRTGEKVFLECVQDMDHENMFWYRQDPGLGLRLIYFSYDVKMKEKGDIPEGYSVSREKKERFSLILESASTNQTSMYLCASSLGQGGETQYFGPGTRLLVL.

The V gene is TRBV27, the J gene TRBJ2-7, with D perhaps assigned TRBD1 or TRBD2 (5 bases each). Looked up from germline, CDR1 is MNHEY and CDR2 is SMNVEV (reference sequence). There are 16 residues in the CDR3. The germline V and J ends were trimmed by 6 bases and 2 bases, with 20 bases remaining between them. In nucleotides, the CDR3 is TGTGCCAGCAGCTCCCCGGTTGGGGGTTTCACCTACGAGCAGTACTTC. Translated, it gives CASSSPVGGFTYEQYF.

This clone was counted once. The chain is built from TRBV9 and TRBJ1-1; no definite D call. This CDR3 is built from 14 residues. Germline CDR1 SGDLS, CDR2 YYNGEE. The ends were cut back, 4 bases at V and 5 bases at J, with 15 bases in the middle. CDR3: CASSTSPGTTEAFF. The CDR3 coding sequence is TGTGCCAGCAGCACCTCGCCCGGCACGACTGAAGCTTTCTTT.

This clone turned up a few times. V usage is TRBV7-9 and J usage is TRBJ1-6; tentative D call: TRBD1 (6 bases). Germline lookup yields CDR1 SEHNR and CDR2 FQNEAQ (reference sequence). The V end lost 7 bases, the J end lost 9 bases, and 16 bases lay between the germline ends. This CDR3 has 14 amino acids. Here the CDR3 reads CASNPGTSGSPLHF. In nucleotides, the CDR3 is TGTGCCAGCAACCCCGGGACATCGGGTTCACCCCTCCACTTT. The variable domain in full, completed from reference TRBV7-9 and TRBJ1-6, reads DTGVSQNPRHKITKRGQNVTFRCDPISEHNRLYWYRQTLGQGPEFLTYFQNEAQLEKSRLLSDRFSAERPKGSFSTLEIQRTEQGDSAMYLCASNPGTSGSPLHFGNGTRLTVT.

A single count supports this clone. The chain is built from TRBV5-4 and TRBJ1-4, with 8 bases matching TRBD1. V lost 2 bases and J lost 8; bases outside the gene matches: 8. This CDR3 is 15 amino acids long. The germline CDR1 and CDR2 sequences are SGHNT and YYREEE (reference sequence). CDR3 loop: CASSFIGQGSEKLFF. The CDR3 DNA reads TGTGCCAGCAGCTTTATAGGACAGGGATCGGAAAAACTGTTTTTT. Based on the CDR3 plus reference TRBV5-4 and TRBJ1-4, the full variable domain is ETGVTQSPTHLIKTRGQQVTLRCSSQSGHNTVSWYQQALGQGPQFIFQYYREEENGRGNFPPRFSGLQFPNYSSELNVNALELDDSALYLCASSFIGQGSEKLFFGSGTQLSVL.

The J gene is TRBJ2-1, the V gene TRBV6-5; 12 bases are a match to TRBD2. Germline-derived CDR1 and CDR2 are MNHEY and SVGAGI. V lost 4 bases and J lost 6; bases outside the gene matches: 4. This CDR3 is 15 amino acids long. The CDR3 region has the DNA TGTGCCAGCAGTTCCCTAGCGGGGGGGCCCAATGAGCAGTTCTTC. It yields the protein CASSSLAGGPNEQFF.

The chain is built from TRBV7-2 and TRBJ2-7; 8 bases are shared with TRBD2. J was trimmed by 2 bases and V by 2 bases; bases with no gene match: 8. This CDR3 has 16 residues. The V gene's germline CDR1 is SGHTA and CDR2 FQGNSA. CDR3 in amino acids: CASSLSAGGTPYEQYF. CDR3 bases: TGTGCCAGCAGCTTAAGCGCGGGGGGTACCCCCTACGAGCAGTACTTC. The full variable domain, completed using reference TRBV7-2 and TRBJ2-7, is GAGVSQSPSNKVTEKGKDVELRCDPISGHTALYWYRQSLGQGLEFLIYFQGNSAPDKSGLPSDRFSAERTGGSVSTLTIQRTQQEDSAVYLCASSLSAGGTPYEQYFGPGTRLTVT.